A single sample gave rise to the 6 T cell receptor beta chains below, sequenced in a study of cytomegalovirus exposure and HLA in healthy donors. In the PCR, 60 Vbeta and 13 Jbeta primers were used. Some clones are missing from TCRdb's copy, which holds only in-frame ones; the method was immunoSEQ multiplex PCR. The table lists 170,000 or so clones, around 78% of them singletons, with over 10% in the top ten. The sequencing input was PBMCs. Receptors were obtained from a woman aged 50 to 60 in good health and CMV-seropositive.

The J gene is TRBJ2-3, the V gene TRBV9, with 9 bases fitting TRBD1. The CDR3 extends over 16 amino acids. Germline CDR1 SGDLS, CDR2 YYNGEE. Losses at the gene ends were 3 bases for V and 6 bases for J; bases not matched to a gene: 11. CDR3: CASSEWGQGGMDTQYF. CDR3 DNA sequence: TGTGCCAGCAGCGAGTGGGGACAGGGAGGGATGGATACGCAGTATTTT.

V and J are TRBV6-5 and TRBJ1-2; 8 bases align to TRBD1. Germline loops: CDR1 MNHEY, CDR2 SVGAGI. This CDR3 is built from 15 residues. The J segment lost 4 bases and the V segment lost 2 bases, leaving 6 bases of the junction unmatched. This CDR3 is CASSYGRRGLYGYTF. CDR3 sequence (DNA): TGTGCCAGCAGTTACGGTCGCAGGGGGCTCTATGGCTACACCTTC.

The J gene is TRBJ1-5, the V gene TRBV7-9, with a possible D match to TRBD1 (5 bases). This CDR3 has 13 amino acids. V was cut by 5 bases and J by 5 bases, with 10 bases left in between. Looked up from germline, CDR1 is SEHNR and CDR2 is FQNEAQ (reference sequence). The CDR3 DNA follows: TGTGCCAGCAGCGAAGACAGCTATCAGCCCCAGCATTTT. Translation gives CASSEDSYQPQHF.

The rearrangement links TRBV19 to TRBJ2-6; possible D gene TRBD2, 5 bases. This CDR3 has 13 residues. CDR1 is LNHDA, CDR2 SQIVND, per germline (reference sequence). V gave up 7 bases and J gave up 2 bases, with 6 bases separating them. The CDR3 loop reads CASMRAGANVLTF. DNA for the CDR3: TGTGCCAGTATGAGGGCTGGGGCCAACGTCCTGACTTTC.

This chain connects TRBV5-1 to TRBJ2-5, with 9 positions matching TRBD2. CDR3 size: 14 residues. The germline CDR1 and CDR2 sequences are SGHRS and YFSETQ. The trim removed 4 bases at V and 5 bases at J, leaving 6 bases unmatched. The CDR3 nucleotides read TGCGCCAGCAGCCCCTATACTAGCGGGGAGACCCAGTACTTC. Protein sequence: CASSPYTSGETQYF.

V usage is TRBV30 and J usage is TRBJ2-7; a possible D gene is TRBD2 (6 bases). The germline V and J ends were trimmed by 1 base and 3 bases, with 13 bases remaining between them. CDR3 length: 14 amino acids. Germline CDR1 GTSNPN, CDR2 SVGIG (reference sequence). The CDR3 sequence is CAWSGRWRGYEQYF. CDR3 nucleotides: TGTGCCTGGAGTGGGCGGTGGAGGGGCTACGAGCAGTACTTC.